Described below is a single TCR beta chain sequence and its context. The antigen it recognizes is unknown. No clone much larger than this one lies a single base away; base qualities are absent. TCR CDR3 regions were amplified from genomic DNA by multiplex PCR using the deep immunoSEQ assay. Extracted genomic DNA from each cell subset was distributed evenly across all wells of several immunoSEQ 96-well plates, and each plate was treated as a replicate. Each replicate PCR for sorted subsets received roughly 200 ng genomic DNA, equal to about 30,000 T cell genomes. The purified libraries were quantified using a Qubit 3.0 fluorometer, sized with a Bioanalyzer 2100, and then quantified again using the KAPA Library Quantification kit. Every immunoSEQ 96-well plate was sequenced on a dedicated single-read 150-cycle Illumina NextSeq 550 flow cell. Per the source publication's procedure: Because the immunoSEQ output included only junctional sequences and no quality scores, the filtering could not be the same as the filtering used for full-length reads. To assign V/J genes and CDR3, sequences were annotated against IMGT germline references using PyIR, a Python wrapper for IgBLAST v1.9. Any read was removed if the V/J assignment was weak (E-value above 1e-6), the CDR3 was missing, or the read contained stop codons, out-of-frame junctions, or ambiguous translated residues. V3J clonotypes were defined by identical inferred V gene, J gene, and CDR3 amino acid sequence. The percentage overlap between two repertoires was calculated by dividing the number of shared unique clonotypes by the size of the smaller repertoire. RTK rarefaction, the Chao1 estimator, and Recon v2.1 estimates of unobserved clonotypes were used to assess repertoire richness. Generation probabilities were computed with OLGA for all TCRbeta clonotypes obtained by the gDNA method from several donors. TCRdb retrieved this table from immuneACCESS and kept in-frame rearrangements only. Not all clones are present; in checked studies, unresolved V genes account for under half, and no reason is known for the remainder. That table is the source of V, J and clone size, and D and trimming were worked out from the DNA. The sample profile shows some 600,000 clones; approximately 96% of them were found once. The ten largest clones capture 0.11% of the sample.

This sample is part of a study of shared clonotypes between healthy human individuals (dated by TCRdb to between 2020 and 2021). Describing the broader study: The cohort comprised a couple of women and a few men aged 18 to 49 years. Per donor, three plates each were used for CD4 naive and CD4 memory, two for CD8 naive, and one for CD8 memory. Blood TCR repertoires of about 5 healthy adults were deeply sequenced to estimate repertoire size and the extent of clonotype sharing between individuals. To increase sequencing depth and limit assay-specific biases, TCR repertoire library preparation and sequencing were carried out by different laboratories using diverse techniques. Leukapheresis yielded between about 0.8 and 9.5 billion PBMCs per donor.

CDR1 and CDR2 are drawn from the germline V gene: MNHEY, SVGAGI. There are 12 amino acids in the CDR3, from cysteine to phenylalanine inclusive. The CDR3 DNA has 36 bases and is translated from base 1. Trimming takes 10 bases from V and 5 bases from J, and the germline ends sit 14 bases apart. CD8 naive samples were CD45RO-negative cells positively selected for CCR7, giving a CD45RA+CCR7+ population that excluded TemRA cells. Donors were healthy HIV-negative adults with no recently reported acute infections or vaccinations. Every donor was a Caucasian adult residing in Nashville, Tennessee, USA. Blood was collected by leukapheresis, and PBMCs were isolated by Ficoll-Histopaque density gradient centrifugation and then cryopreserved in liquid nitrogen vapor phase. Analytical flow cytometry was used to check the purity and quantity of every magnetically sorted T cell population. Genomic DNA was isolated from each sorted fraction and quantified by UV absorbance on a Nanodrop 2000c.

Overall study outcomes, separate from this receptor: Sharing across a few donors was observed for around 5% of naive CD4, about 3.2% of naive CD8, 2% to 2.5% of memory CD4, and roughly 0.43% of memory CD8 clonotypes. Even with the large sequencing depth, rarefaction of the sorted-subset datasets indicated that sequencing was incomplete. Based on pairwise subsampling, the degree of clonotype sharing among donors was expected to be affected by sequencing depth. Naive subsets generally had larger estimated clonotype richness than memory subsets. Sampling was limited to blood, and TCR repertoires in tissue likely differ from TCR repertoires in blood. Because the study included a small number of donors, the genetic and exposure-history diversity represented was limited. Compared with non-shared clonotypes, the clonotypes found in all four sorted-subset donors had higher generation probabilities.

Input material: naive CD8+ T cells sorted from blood. The cell subset or site label here, explained by the study, means: CD45RA+CCR7+. In this chain, TRBV6-5 is recombined with TRBJ2-5; the D region possibly corresponds to TRBD2 (6 bases align). This receptor was taken from a woman aged 25 to 39 in good health. CDR3 sequence: CATSRGDETQYF. The bases read TGTGCCACATCGCGGGGAGATGAGACCCAGTACTTC.